The T cell receptor beta chain under discussion was sequenced for a study of blood T cell repertoires in COVID-19 (dated by TCRdb to the early 2020s). Notes on the research overall: The collaborator samples originated in the United States, Italy and Spain and spanned the acute and convalescent phases of COVID-19. A freely available public database, intended as a resource for researchers studying the immune response to SARS-CoV-2, is where the repertoires were released. Sample metadata almost always included a de-identified subject ID, COVID-19 status, age in years and sex. The prospective study material was composed of cDNA or gDNA derived from T cells, B-cell-depleted T cells, or PBMCs. The dataset comprised deeply sampled blood TCRbeta repertoires from subjects exposed to, actively infected with, or recovered from COVID-19. Where HLA class I and class II types were available, the types were taken from metadata supplied by the sample provider, not from assay-based typing. Samples came from the ongoing ImmuneRACE study (first 160 participants) plus 1,254 subjects from 6 global collaborators.

In Seattle, one collaborating source enrolled patients while the infection was active and tracked those patients longitudinally over the course of disease. Each collaborating institution followed its own protocols to collect whole blood in K2EDTA tubes. For TCRbeta analysis, collaborators shipped samples in one of three forms: frozen whole blood, isolated PBMCs, or DNA extracted from either of those sample types. Taken from the germline V gene, the CDR1 and CDR2 loops are MDHEN and SYDVKM. V is cut by 3 bases and J by 6 bases, and the space between the germline ends is 11 bases. Taken from cysteine to phenylalanine, the CDR3 has 14 residues. The CDR3 DNA has 42 bases and is translated from base 1. With regard to this clone: Its binding antigen is unknown. No base-level quality is on record; no much larger clone is a single base apart.

TCRbeta CDR3 regions were amplified from genomic DNA by means of the immunoSEQ Assay, a bias-controlled multiplex PCR. Processing in the source paper ran as follows. Nucleated cell counts per sample were estimated from amplification of reference gene primers within the assay. To quantify the absolute abundance of each unique TCRbeta CDR3 rearrangement, sequence reads were collapsed and filtered. For each sample, productive Simpson clonality was calculated by taking the square root of Simpson's diversity index across productive rearrangements. TCRdb took over this immuneACCESS table, retaining in-frame rearrangements with V and J assigned. Such tables are incomplete; in checked studies, under half of the missing clones stem from an unresolved V gene, and the remainder is unexplained. V, J and clone size reflect that table, while D and trimming were determined from the DNA. This sample is represented by roughly 410,000 clones; about 90% of them were singletons. Of the sample, 2% to 2.5% is held by the ten largest clones.

Results the study describes overall, beyond this receptor: How much clinical and demographic metadata was included differed by source and by participant, and the metadata was provided uncurated.

The sequence was collected from a woman aged 55-69 years with COVID-19, enrolled during active disease. Rearrangement joined TRBV28 to TRBJ1-4, and perhaps TRBD1 as D gene, on 5 matching bases. The sample taken for sequencing was peripheral blood. The CDR3 is CASSLGGMDEKLFF. The DNA is as follows: TGTGCCAGCAGTTTGGGGGGAATGGATGAAAAACTGTTTTTT.